This entry lists 31 T cell receptor beta chains sequenced from one sample in a study of cytomegalovirus exposure and HLA in healthy donors (TCRdb year 2017). Library construction relied on the immunoSEQ multiplex PCR assay. For the multiplex PCR, a mixture combining 60 forward primers for TCR Vbeta segments and 13 reverse primers for TCR Jbeta segments was used. TCRdb provides this immuneACCESS table in a form limited to in-frame rearrangements. Some clones are lacking; in checked studies, under half of them reflect an unresolved V gene, and why the rest are absent is not known. The sample data list about 150,000 clones, and over 70% of these were observed just once. The leading ten clones occupy approximately 2.1% of the sample. Sequenced sample: PBMCs. These TCRs come from a man in his thirties or forties in good health and CMV-seronegative.

The chain has TRBV12-5 and TRBJ1-1; weak D call: TRBD1 (5 bases). The CDR3 contains 13 residues. Germline V lookup: CDR1 LGHNT, CDR2 FRNRAP. The V and J ends lost 2 bases and 4 bases respectively, with 8 bases between them. The CDR3 coding sequence is TGTGCTAGTGGTTTGTCCCAGGGCACTGAAGCTTTCTTT. Translating gives CASGLSQGTEAFF.

The chain links TRBV28 to TRBJ2-5; possible D gene TRBD1, 5 bases. CDR1 and CDR2 (germline): MDHEN, SYDVKM. V was clipped by 2 bases and J by 1 base, with 14 bases between them. CDR3 length equals 16 residues. The CDR3: CASSLRGSRAQETQYF. The CDR3 DNA reads TGTGCCAGCAGTTTAAGGGGTTCCAGGGCCCAAGAGACCCAGTACTTC.

The chain recombines TRBV9 with TRBJ2-3; tentative D call: TRBD2 (6 bases). CDR3 length: 15 residues. CDR1 SGDLS and CDR2 YYNGEE come from the germline V gene. Between the trimmed V and J ends, which lost 5 bases and 2 bases, there was a span of 15 bases. The CDR3 DNA sequence: TGTGCCAGCAGGGCGGGGATCCTATCCACAGATACGCAGTATTTT. Amino acids: CASRAGILSTDTQYF.

There are a few counts of this clone. The V and J genes are TRBV7-8 and TRBJ2-5; possible D gene TRBD2, 6 bases. Germline V gives CDR1 SGHVS, CDR2 FQNEAQ. The CDR3 has 18 amino acids. V was shortened by 3 bases and J by 5 bases, with 25 bases between the two germline ends. The CDR3 loop is CASSFLVTVTRVAETQYF. As DNA, the CDR3 is TGTGCCAGCAGCTTTCTGGTGACGGTGACTAGGGTTGCGGAGACCCAGTACTTC.

V and J are TRBV4-1 and TRBJ2-7; possible D gene TRBD1, 6 bases. Germline V gene data show CDR1 as MGHRA and CDR2 as YSYEKL. CDR3 length: 15 amino acids. V gave up 2 bases and J gave up 5 bases, with 16 bases separating them. The CDR3 bases are TGCGCCAGCAGCCAAACAGGGACCCCTCTAAACGAGCAGTACTTC. This codes for CASSQTGTPLNEQYF.

Comments on this clone: The junction and the germline gene differ at one end; a read error may be behind it. V and J are TRBV19 and TRBJ1-5; 7 bases align to TRBD1. CDR1 LNHDA and CDR2 SQIVND come from the germline V gene (reference sequence). CDR3 length equals 15 residues. CDR3 coding DNA: TGTGCCAGTAGTATCCCGACAGGGCCGGATCAGCCCCAGAATTTT. This translates into CASSIPTGPDQPQNF. The complete variable domain, with remaining parts taken from reference TRBV19 and TRBJ1-5, reads DGGITQSPKYLFRKEGQNVTLSCEQNLNHDAMYWYRQDPGQGLRLIYYSQIVNDFQKGDIAEGYSVSREKKESFPLTVTSAQKNPTAFYLCASSIPTGPDQPQNFGDGTRLSIL.

V usage is TRBV7-9 and J usage is TRBJ1-4; perhaps TRBD1 as D (5 bases). The ends were cut back, 5 bases at V and 3 bases at J, with 13 bases in the middle. The CDR3 is 15 amino acids. Germline lookup yields CDR1 SEHNR and CDR2 FQNEAQ (reference sequence). The CDR3 bases are TGTGCCAGCAGCCCGTACGGGGGTTCTAATGAAAAACTGTTTTTT. Translating gives CASSPYGGSNEKLFF. The full variable domain, with the rest looked up from reference TRBV7-9 and TRBJ1-4, is DTGVSQNPRHKITKRGQNVTFRCDPISEHNRLYWYRQTLGQGPEFLTYFQNEAQLEKSRLLSDRFSAERPKGSFSTLEIQRTEQGDSAMYLCASSPYGGSNEKLFFGSGTQLSVL.

V usage is TRBV7-8 and J usage is TRBJ2-5; 10 bases align to TRBD2. The V gene's germline CDR1 is SGHVS and CDR2 FQNEAQ. The length of the CDR3 is 18 residues. V dropped 0 bases and J dropped 3; count of bases not matched to a gene: 10. The CDR3: CASSLALAGVVVEETQYF. CDR3 DNA sequence: TGTGCCAGCAGCTTAGCGCTAGCGGGGGTGGTAGTAGAAGAGACCCAGTACTTC.

The V gene is TRBV11-2, the J gene TRBJ2-5, with TRBD2 matching 9 bases. CDR1 is SGHAT, CDR2 FQNNGV, per germline. V was clipped by 3 bases and J by 5 bases; unmatched bases: 4. The CDR3 covers 14 residues. The CDR3 loop reads CASSFQAGGETQYF. DNA of the CDR3: TGTGCCAGCAGCTTTCAAGCGGGGGGCGAGACCCAGTACTTC.

The V gene is TRBV9, the J gene TRBJ2-5; 7 positions agree with TRBD1. The CDR3 is made up of 14 amino acids. J was trimmed by 2 bases and V by 2 bases; bases with no gene match: 3. Germline V CDR1 and CDR2: SGDLS, YYNGEE. The CDR3 DNA sequence: TGTGCCAGCAGCGTGGGACAGTATCAAGAGACCCAGTACTTC. Its protein product is CASSVGQYQETQYF. Full variable domain (remainder filled in from reference TRBV9 and TRBJ2-5): DSGVTQTPKHLITATGQRVTLRCSPRSGDLSVYWYQQSLDQGLQFLIQYYNGEERAKGNILERFSAQQFPDLHSELNLSSLELGDSALYFCASSVGQYQETQYFGPGTRLLVL.

This clone has only one observation. The chain is built from TRBV18 and TRBJ2-4, with 7 bases aligning to TRBD1. The CDR3 has 16 amino acids. V lost 3 bases, J lost 0 bases, and 5 bases stayed unmatched. CDR1 is KGHSH and CDR2 is LQKENI in the germline V gene. The CDR3: CASSPDRVPAKNIQYF. The CDR3 DNA is TGTGCCAGCTCACCCGACAGGGTCCCAGCCAAAAACATTCAGTACTTC.

The chain couples TRBV27 to TRBJ2-7; no firm D call. The ends were cut back, 3 bases at V and 0 bases at J, with 6 bases in the middle. This CDR3 has 13 amino acids. Germline V gene data show CDR1 as MNHEY and CDR2 as SMNVEV (reference sequence). CDR3 loop: CASSFRSSYEQYF. DNA for the CDR3: TGTGCCAGCAGTTTCCGGTCCTCCTACGAGCAGTACTTC.

This clone was recorded a few times. The rearrangement uses TRBV4-2 and TRBJ2-1; TRBD2 aligns across 11 bases. The CDR3 runs to 16 residues. In germline, CDR1 is LGHNA, CDR2 YNFKEQ. J was trimmed by 6 bases and V by 0 bases; bases with no gene match: 4. CDR3 bases: TGTGCCAGCAGCCAAGATGGTAGCGGGGGGGCCAATGAGCAGTTCTTC. Protein product: CASSQDGSGGANEQFF.

The rearrangement joins TRBV18 to TRBJ2-3, with 9 bases matching TRBD2. CDR3 length: 15 amino acids. Trimming removed 0 bases from V and 3 bases from J; junction bases left unmatched: 1. The germline V gene has CDR1 KGHSH and CDR2 LQKENI. The chain's CDR3 is CASSPPAGGTDTQYF. CDR3 DNA: TGTGCCAGCTCACCACCGGCGGGGGGGACAGATACGCAGTATTTT. The full variable domain, with the rest looked up from reference TRBV18 and TRBJ2-3, is NAGVMQNPRHLVRRRGQEARLRCSPMKGHSHVYWYRQLPEEGLKFMVYLQKENIIDESGMPKERFSAEFPKEGPSILRIQQVVRGDSAAYFCASSPPAGGTDTQYFGPGTRLTVL.

V and J are TRBV7-8 and TRBJ2-5; 7 nucleotides agree with TRBD1. The germline V gene encodes CDR1 SGHVS and CDR2 FQNEAQ. The CDR3 consists of 15 residues. With 3 bases clipped from V and 8 bases from J, the junction kept 12 bases outside the gene matches. The CDR3 nucleotides are TGTGCCAGCAGCTTCCGGGACAGCAGGGGTCGTACCCAGTACTTC. It is translated as CASSFRDSRGRTQYF.

This chain joins TRBV6-5 and TRBJ1-5; 8 bases are a match to TRBD1. Germline V gene lookup returns CDR1 MNHEY and CDR2 SVGAGI. With 5 bases clipped from V and 3 bases from J, the junction kept 6 bases outside the gene matches. CDR3 size: 15 residues. Here the CDR3 DNA reads TGTGCCAGCAGTCCTCGGACAGGGACCAATCAGCCCCAGCATTTT. Residues: CASSPRTGTNQPQHF.

The chain combines TRBV28 with TRBJ2-3; TRBD2 might be the D (7 bases). The V and J ends lost 10 bases and 4 bases respectively, with 15 bases between them. The CDR3 is 13 residues long. Germline CDR1 and CDR2: MDHEN and SYDVKM. CDR3 amino acids: CAMRGGGADTQYF. The CDR3, as DNA: TGTGCCATGCGGGGAGGGGGGGCAGATACGCAGTATTTT.

The rearrangement links TRBV29-1 to TRBJ2-1; no definite D call. Germline V CDR1 and CDR2: SQVTM, ANQGSEA. V was cut by 3 bases and J by 0 bases, with 6 bases left in between. There are 13 residues in the CDR3. The CDR3 is CSVDRSSYNEQFF. The CDR3 DNA sequence: TGCAGCGTTGACCGGAGCTCCTACAATGAGCAGTTCTTC.

This chain joins TRBV20-1 and TRBJ2-3; D call uncertain. Trimming stripped 6 bases from V and 3 bases from J, with 7 bases between. Per germline, CDR1 DFQATT and CDR2 SNEGSKA (reference sequence). This CDR3 comprises 11 residues. The CDR3 bases are TGCAGTGCCCTGCGAACAGATACGCAGTATTTT. It translates to CSALRTDTQYF.

The rearrangement uses TRBV5-1 and TRBJ1-2, with 9 bases matching TRBD1. There are 21 residues in the CDR3. The V segment lost 3 bases and the J segment 5 bases; nucleotides outside the gene matches: 26. The germline gives CDR1 SGHRS, CDR2 YFSETQ. The CDR3 protein is CASSSHFTHGGDRDVNYGYTF. The CDR3 DNA sequence: TGCGCCAGCAGCTCCCACTTCACCCACGGAGGGGACAGGGACGTAAATTATGGCTACACCTTC.

The rearrangement links TRBV7-9 to TRBJ1-1; D perhaps matches TRBD1 (5 bases). V lost 4 bases and J lost 3, with 21 bases in between. Germline V gene data show CDR1 as SEHNR and CDR2 as FQNEAQ (reference sequence). CDR3 length: 17 residues. The CDR3 protein is CASSSNSGHHIYTEAFF. CDR3 in DNA: TGTGCCAGCAGCTCAAACTCAGGGCACCATATTTACACTGAAGCTTTCTTT.

The V gene is TRBV7-9, the J gene TRBJ1-1; D might be TRBD1 (6 bases). This CDR3 comprises 15 residues. Germline assignment: CDR1 SEHNR and CDR2 FQNEAQ (reference sequence). V shed 1 base and J shed 3 bases, with 12 bases lying between them. CDR3 region: CASSLEGDAYTEAFF. The CDR3, as DNA: TGTGCCAGCAGCTTAGAGGGGGACGCCTACACTGAAGCTTTCTTT.

The gene calls are TRBV7-2 and TRBJ2-1; TRBD2 matches 10 bases. This CDR3 region has 15 residues. Germline CDR1 is SGHTA and CDR2 is FQGNSA. Trimming at V came to 5 bases and at J to 8 bases, leaving 9 bases not matched to a gene. This CDR3 is CASSRSGGAFDEQFF. The CDR3 coding sequence is TGTGCCAGCAGCCGGAGCGGGGGGGCTTTTGATGAGCAGTTCTTC.

The rearrangement links TRBV7-2 to TRBJ2-4, with D tentatively TRBD1 (6 bases). There are 13 residues in the CDR3. V lost 7 bases and J lost 3, with 10 bases in between. Germline assignment: CDR1 SGHTA and CDR2 FQGNSA. The CDR3 nucleotides are TGTGCCAGCAAAGGGGGAGACAAAAACATTCAGTACTTC. It codes for CASKGGDKNIQYF.

CDR3 region: CASSSQRASYEQYF. CDR3 bases: TGTGCCAGCAGTTCCCAGAGGGCGTCCTACGAGCAGTACTTC. This sequence joins TRBV28 and TRBJ2-7, with D perhaps TRBD2 (5 bases). The CDR3 covers 14 residues. Trimming shortened V by 4 bases and J by 1 base, and 11 bases separated the two germline ends. CDR1 and CDR2 from the germline V gene are MDHEN and SYDVKM.

This clone turned up a few times. As DNA, the CDR3 is TGTGCCACGGGGGGGGGTACGAACACCGGGGAGCTGTTTTTT. The encoded protein is CATGGGTNTGELFF. The genes are TRBV15 and TRBJ2-2, with 7 bases matching TRBD2. There are 14 residues in the CDR3. The J segment lost 0 bases and the V segment lost 9 bases, leaving 4 bases of the junction unmatched. Germline V gene sequence: CDR1 LNHNV, CDR2 YYDKDF (reference sequence).

This rearrangement joins TRBV2 to TRBJ2-3, with D maybe TRBD1 (6 bases). Germline V gene sequence: CDR1 SNHLY, CDR2 FYNNEI. There are 16 residues in the CDR3. The V end lost 3 bases, the J end lost 0 bases, and 13 bases lay between the germline ends. Here the CDR3 reads CASSELQGSSTDTQYF. The CDR3 DNA sequence: TGTGCCAGCAGTGAGTTACAGGGTTCTAGCACAGATACGCAGTATTTT.

The rearrangement links TRBV28 to TRBJ2-1; perhaps TRBD1 as D (10 bases). The CDR3 runs 19 residues. With 2 bases removed from V and 10 bases from J, the gap between germline ends came to 30 bases. Germline lookup yields CDR1 MDHEN and CDR2 SYDVKM. CDR3 coding DNA: TGTGCCAGCAGTTTAAGAACCCTAGCGGGACAGGGGTTGGGGGACGAGCAGTTCTTC. This encodes CASSLRTLAGQGLGDEQFF.

This clone was counted a few times. The chain couples TRBV6-4 to TRBJ2-1; 11 nucleotides match TRBD2. Germline V gives CDR1 MRHNA, CDR2 SNTAGT. Trimming removed 4 bases from V and 7 bases from J; junction bases left unmatched: 6. This CDR3 contains 15 residues. In DNA form, the CDR3 reads TGTGCCAGCAGTGTAACGCTAGCGGGGGGTAATGAGCAGTTCTTC. This sequence encodes CASSVTLAGGNEQFF.

This sequence joins TRBV27 and TRBJ2-7, with TRBD2 matching over 10 bases. J was trimmed by 5 bases and V by 3 bases; bases with no gene match: 7. The germline V gene encodes CDR1 MNHEY and CDR2 SMNVEV (reference sequence). The CDR3 contains 15 residues. The CDR3 spells CASSLERGGRDEQYF. CDR3 DNA: TGTGCCAGCAGTTTGGAGCGGGGGGGCCGCGACGAGCAGTACTTC.

This chain connects TRBV28 to TRBJ2-3, with 7 nucleotides matching TRBD2. CDR1 is MDHEN, CDR2 SYDVKM, per germline. V shed 7 bases, J shed 0 bases, and the junction held 4 bases outside the gene matches. CDR3 length: 14 amino acids. The CDR3 sequence: CASTMTSSTDTQYF. For the CDR3, the DNA is TGTGCCAGCACCATGACTAGCAGCACAGATACGCAGTATTTT.